The clone carrying this T cell receptor beta chain was detected only a few times. Clones were sequenced by immunoSEQ multiplex PCR, and TCRdb holds only the in-frame ones, with some missing. The sample yields about 130,000 clones, approximately 81% seen once. The data were taken from a study of blood T cell repertoires in COVID-19. The receptor comes from a woman between 50 and 59 years old with acute or convalescent COVID-19. Source material: peripheral blood.

The CDR3: CATSDGAEGYTF. DNA of the CDR3: TGTGCCACCAGTGACGGAGCCGAGGGCTACACCTTC. The chain carries TRBV24-1 and TRBJ1-2; D not resolved. Germline assignment: CDR1 KGHDR and CDR2 SFDVKD. The CDR3 runs to 12 residues. Trimming stripped 4 bases from V and 8 bases from J, with 10 bases between.